The 21 T cell receptor beta chains below were found in one sample sequenced in a study of T-cell memory formation after mild COVID-19. TCRdb independently ran MiXCR on the 5' RACE reads; one entry per CDR3 protein. Of about 260,000 distinct CDR3 sequences listed, 16% are singletons. Material for sequencing was PBMCs or a T cell subset sorted from them (not recorded which). Every receptor here comes from a man younger than 35 who had mild COVID-19 (a few samples of this study predate the infection). Cell type and time point are not known.

The chain uses TRBV4-3 and TRBJ2-7; D is uncertain. This CDR3 is built from 15 residues. Trimming removed 1 base from V and 4 bases from J, with 14 bases in between. Germline V CDR1 and CDR2: LGHNA, YSLEER. CDR3 bases: TGCGCCAGCAGCCAAGGGGCAGGACCTCAATACGAGCAGTACTTC. This translates into CASSQGAGPQYEQYF.

At least ten counts were recorded for this clonotype. J is TRBJ2-6 and V is TRBV10-3; D is tentatively TRBD1 or TRBD2 (5 bases each). CDR1 and CDR2 from the germline V gene are ENHRY and SYGVKD. The CDR3 is 19 residues long. V lost 6 bases, J lost 0 bases, and 21 bases lay in between. The CDR3 nucleotides are TGTGCCATCAGCCGGGGCGGCCAAGAGGATAGCTCTGGGGCCAACGTCCTGACTTTC. Translation: CAISRGGQEDSSGANVLTF.

Only a few counts were recorded for this clonotype. The rearrangement joins TRBV29-1 to TRBJ2-1; D unclear. Germline CDR1 is SQVTM and CDR2 is ANQGSEA. V was trimmed by 7 bases and J by 2 bases, leaving 6 bases between them. This CDR3 is 11 amino acids long. CDR3 region: CSAIAYNEQFF. The CDR3 bases are TGCAGCGCCATCGCCTACAATGAGCAGTTCTTC.

In this sample, this clonotype turned up a few times. The chain recombines TRBV5-1 with TRBJ2-1; perhaps TRBD1 as D (6 bases). Trimming removed 3 bases from V and 6 bases from J, with 13 bases in between. The CDR3 length is 14 residues. The germline CDR1 and CDR2 sequences are SGHRS and YFSETQ. In nucleotides, the CDR3 is TGCGCCAGCAGCTCTACAGGGCCTACCAATGAGCAGTTCTTC. Its protein is CASSSTGPTNEQFF.

V and J are TRBV7-9 and TRBJ1-6, with D perhaps matching TRBD1 (5 bases). Per germline, CDR1 SEHNR and CDR2 FQNEAQ (reference sequence). This CDR3 is built from 12 residues. Trimming left V 5 bases short and J 12 bases short, with 11 bases between. The CDR3 sequence is CASSHPGQPLHF. The DNA for the CDR3 is TGTGCCAGCAGCCACCCGGGGCAACCCCTCCACTTT.

V and J are TRBV27 and TRBJ1-5; the D is unclear. Trimming removed 3 bases from V and 7 bases from J, with 13 bases in between. The CDR3 has 14 amino acids. Germline V gene lookup returns CDR1 MNHEY and CDR2 SMNVEV (reference sequence). The CDR3 loop is CASSLRGFGQPQHF. The CDR3 bases are TGTGCCAGCAGTTTGCGAGGGTTCGGGCAGCCCCAGCATTTT.

This chain joins TRBV18 and TRBJ2-7; D perhaps matches TRBD1 (6 bases). Trimming stripped 2 bases from V and 2 bases from J, with 19 bases between. Germline CDR1 KGHSH, CDR2 LQKENI. This CDR3 comprises 17 residues. The chain's CDR3 is CASSPIGTDRNTYEQYV. The CDR3 DNA follows: TGTGCCAGCTCACCAATAGGTACCGACAGGAATACCTACGAGCAGTACGTC.

This clonotype was detected a few times. The chain has TRBV5-6 and TRBJ2-1; TRBD2 matches 8 bases. The CDR3 sequence is 15 residues long. V dropped 1 base and J dropped 7; count of bases not matched to a gene: 7. CDR1 is SGHDT, CDR2 YYEEEE, per germline. In nucleotides, the CDR3 is TGTGCCAGCAGCTTGTCCCCGGGGGGGCATAATGAGCAGTTCTTC. It codes for CASSLSPGGHNEQFF.

Only a few counts were recorded for this clonotype. V gene TRBV7-8 combines with J gene TRBJ1-2, with D uncertain. The ends were cut back, 5 bases at V and 8 bases at J, with 9 bases in the middle. The germline CDR1 and CDR2 sequences are SGHVS and FQNEAQ. The CDR3 covers 11 residues. CDR3 sequence (DNA): TGTGCCAGCAGCAGCTCGGGGGGCTACACCTTC. Its translation: CASSSSGGYTF.

In this sample, this clonotype turned up once. The chain employs TRBV12-3 or TRBV12-4 and TRBJ1-2; perhaps TRBD1 as D (6 bases). Trimming cost V 5 bases and J 8 bases, with 15 bases left between them. The CDR3 has 13 amino acids. The CDR3 here is CASSGQGSGGYTF. The CDR3, as DNA: TGTGCCAGCAGTGGTCAGGGGTCGGGCGGCTACACCTTC.

This chain joins TRBV11-2 and TRBJ2-2; TRBD1 matches 8 bases. The CDR3 has 16 residues. Trimming at V came to 1 base and at J to 4 bases, leaving 5 bases not matched to a gene. Looked up from germline, CDR1 is SGHAT and CDR2 is FQNNGV. The CDR3 loop is CASSLAPGGLTGELFF. DNA for the CDR3: TGTGCCAGCAGCTTAGCTCCAGGGGGCCTCACCGGGGAGCTGTTTTTT.

This clonotype has a handful of counts. This sequence joins TRBV6-6 and TRBJ2-1; D is perhaps TRBD1 or TRBD2 (5 bases each). The CDR3 length is 15 residues. Germline V gene lookup returns CDR1 MNHNY and CDR2 SVGAGI (reference sequence). The V end lost 7 bases, the J end lost 7 bases, and 20 bases lay between the germline ends. The CDR3 DNA reads TGTGCCAGCACCGTGGGGCCAGGGTGGGGGAATGAGCAGTTCTTC. It specifies CASTVGPGWGNEQFF.

This clonotype was detected many times. J is TRBJ1-2 and V is TRBV6-5; 9 bases map to TRBD1. CDR3 length: 14 residues. The ends lost 5 bases at V and 3 bases at J; junction bases unmatched: 4. Germline V gene data show CDR1 as MNHEY and CDR2 as SVGAGI. CDR3: CASSMDRGHYGYTF. DNA of the CDR3: TGTGCCAGCAGTATGGACAGGGGCCACTATGGCTACACCTTC.

The V call is TRBV7-2, the J call TRBJ1-5; D gene unclear. Germline-derived CDR1 and CDR2 are SGHTA and FQGNSA. This CDR3 contains 15 residues. V was trimmed by 2 bases and J by 6 bases, leaving 14 bases between them. Written as DNA, the CDR3 is TGTGCCAGCAGCTTATGGTCGGGGTTTAGTCAGCCCCAGCATTTT. Its protein product is CASSLWSGFSQPQHF.

This clonotype appeared a few times. V usage is TRBV18 and J usage is TRBJ2-1; D possibly matches TRBD1 or TRBD2 (5 bases each). V was shortened by 3 bases and J by 9 bases, with 21 bases between the two germline ends. Germline CDR1 is KGHSH and CDR2 is LQKENI. The CDR3 consists of 16 residues. CDR3 amino acids: CASSPNWDPEYGEQFF. In DNA form, the CDR3 reads TGTGCCAGCTCACCCAATTGGGACCCAGAATACGGTGAGCAGTTCTTC.

There are many counts of this clonotype. The V and J genes are TRBV7-2 and TRBJ2-5; the match to TRBD2 covers 9 bases. Trimming cost V 3 bases and J 1 base; bases outside gene matches: 6. CDR1 and CDR2 (germline): SGHTA, FQGNSA. The CDR3 loop spans 16 amino acids. This chain's CDR3 is CASSLSGAGGQETQYF. CDR3 sequence (DNA): TGTGCCAGCAGCTTGAGTGGAGCGGGGGGCCAAGAGACCCAGTACTTC.

The chain employs TRBV7-9 and TRBJ2-7; 9 bases agree with TRBD1. The CDR3 covers 15 residues. Germline V CDR1 and CDR2: SEHNR, FQNEAQ (reference sequence). J was trimmed by 3 bases and V by 4 bases; bases with no gene match: 7. The CDR3 DNA reads TGTGCCAGCAGCTCCGGGACAGGGAAAGACTACGAGCAGTACGTC. Translated, it gives CASSSGTGKDYEQYV.

The genes are TRBV28 and TRBJ2-7; the D gene is possibly TRBD1 (6 bases). Germline V lookup: CDR1 MDHEN, CDR2 SYDVKM. The CDR3 covers 13 residues. V was cut by 5 bases and J by 3 bases, with 11 bases left in between. CDR3 coding DNA: TGTGCCAGCAGTCGCCCACAGGGCTACGAGCAGTACGTC. Protein product: CASSRPQGYEQYV.

This clonotype was counted between two and nine times. V gene TRBV15 combines with J gene TRBJ1-5; 11 nucleotides agree with TRBD1. Germline V CDR1 and CDR2: LNHNV, YYDKDF (reference sequence). CDR3 length equals 17 residues. The V gene end was trimmed by 3 bases and the J gene end by 3 bases; junction bases not matched to a gene: 7. CDR3 coding DNA: TGTGCCACCAGCAGTAACCGGGACAGGGGGTACAATCAGCCCCAGCATTTT. Translating gives CATSSNRDRGYNQPQHF.

This clonotype was found a few times. The chain joins TRBV12-3 or TRBV12-4 to TRBJ2-2; no firm D call. V was trimmed by 5 bases and J by 5 bases, leaving 12 bases between them. The CDR3 has 14 amino acids. The CDR3 DNA is TGTGCCAGCAGTGCCATGTTGGGGACCGGGGAGCTGTTTTTT. It specifies CASSAMLGTGELFF.

This clonotype was observed a few times. J is TRBJ2-7 and V is TRBV4-1, with D maybe TRBD2 (5 bases). The V end lost 3 bases, the J end lost 4 bases, and 19 bases lay between the germline ends. This CDR3 region has 16 residues. Germline V gene lookup returns CDR1 MGHRA and CDR2 YSYEKL. DNA of the CDR3: TGCGCCAGCAGCCATAGATTTGGGGTATGGGAGTACGAGCAGTACTTC. This translates into CASSHRFGVWEYEQYF.